The rows below give T cell receptor beta chains drawn from one sample of a study of T-cell reconstitution after alpha-beta-depleted transplantation in children. TCRdb processed the PCR reads anew with MiXCR; each CDR3 protein has one entry. The repertoire has about 830,000 distinct CDR3 sequences, approximately 15% of them found once; the top ten carry roughly 5%. The sample in question was PBMCs, mostly from graft donor cells, obtained 360 days after TCRalphabeta/CD19-depleted stem cell transplant. These TCRs come from a male patient between 5 and 17 years old who had a stem cell transplant for acute lymphoblastic leukemia, so the T cells may come from the graft donor. Each CDR3 is given with its conserved first and last residue. Each record gives: D gene, clone size, J gene, V gene, CDR3 DNA, CDR3 protein. D genes are given only for firm matches. The size entry is marked missing in some rows and otherwise reads once, few, many or a size class.

D: TRBD2; size: NA; J: TRBJ2-7; V: TRBV7-8; DNA: TGTGCCAGCAGCTCCCTAGCGGGAGGGAGGTACGAGCAGTACTTC; CDR3: CASSSLAGGRYEQYF
D: TRBD1; size: NA; J: TRBJ1-5; V: TRBV27; DNA: TGTGCCAGCTGCCCGAACAGGGGGGCAGGCAATCAGCCCCAGCATTTT; CDR3: CASCPNRGAGNQPQHF
D: NA; size: many; J: TRBJ2-2; V: TRBV6-5; DNA: TGTGCCAGCAGTTACTGGGGGCGGGAGTACACCGGGGAGCTGTTTTTT; CDR3: CASSYWGREYTGELFF
D: TRBD2; size: NA; J: TRBJ2-2; V: TRBV5-1; DNA: TGCGCCAGCGGACTAGCGGGAGGCGCGAACACCGGGGAGCTGTTTTTT; CDR3: CASGLAGGANTGELFF
D: NA; size: NA; J: TRBJ2-2; V: TRBV6-5; DNA: TGTGCCAGCAGTTACTATGGCTTTGGGGGGGCAACGAACACCGGGGAGCTGTTTTTT; CDR3: CASSYYGFGGATNTGELFF
D: NA; size: few; J: TRBJ2-3; V: TRBV7-8; DNA: TGTGCCAGCAGCTTAAACGGGATTGAAACGCAGTATTTT; CDR3: CASSLNGIETQYF
D: NA; size: few; J: TRBJ2-2; V: TRBV12-3/TRBV12-4; DNA: TGTGCCAGCAGTTTATGGGGGTCCACCGGGGAGCTGTTTTTT; CDR3: CASSLWGSTGELFF
D: TRBD1; size: NA; J: TRBJ1-2; V: TRBV5-4; DNA: TGTGCCAGCAGCTACAGGGGAATGTCGGATGGCTACACCTTC; CDR3: CASSYRGMSDGYTF
D: NA; size: few; J: TRBJ1-5; V: TRBV5-5; DNA: TGTGCCAGCAGCAGTCCCGGGAATGGCAATCAGCCCCAGCATTTT; CDR3: CASSSPGNGNQPQHF
D: NA; size: few; J: TRBJ1-4; V: TRBV7-9; DNA: TGTGCCAGCACCCTCGGGAGGCAGGCATTCAATGAAAAACTGTTTTTT; CDR3: CASTLGRQAFNEKLFF
D: NA; size: NA; J: TRBJ2-5; V: TRBV4-1; DNA: TGCGCCAGCAGCCAAGTAGGCCGGGACTCCGCGCGGGAGACCCAGTACTTC; CDR3: CASSQVGRDSARETQYF
D: TRBD2; size: few; J: TRBJ2-7; V: TRBV5-5; DNA: TGTGCCAGCAGCGAAGTAGCGGGGGCCTACGAGCAGTACTTC; CDR3: CASSEVAGAYEQYF
D: NA; size: NA; J: TRBJ1-1; V: TRBV5-1; DNA: TGCGCCAGCAGCTTGGTATGGGACACTGAAGCTTTCTTT; CDR3: CASSLVWDTEAFF
D: NA; size: NA; J: TRBJ2-1; V: TRBV6-2/TRBV6-3; DNA: TGTGCCAGCAGTTACTCGGGCCCGAGGCAGTTCTTC; CDR3: CASSYSGPRQFF
D: TRBD2; size: NA; J: TRBJ2-1; V: TRBV6-1; DNA: TGTGCCAGCAGTGACCCCCTAGCGGGCAGCTCCTACAATGAGCAGTTCTTC; CDR3: CASSDPLAGSSYNEQFF
D: TRBD1; size: many; J: TRBJ2-2; V: TRBV10-3; DNA: TGTGCCATCAGTGAGCGGCAGGGGGCGCTGGGCGGGGAGCTGTTTTTT; CDR3: CAISERQGALGGELFF
D: NA; size: NA; J: TRBJ2-7; V: TRBV5-6; DNA: TGTGCCAGCAGCTTCAACAGGCTCCACGAGCAGTACTTC; CDR3: CASSFNRLHEQYF
D: TRBD1; size: NA; J: TRBJ2-3; V: TRBV20-1; DNA: TGCAGTGGTCACCACAGGGGTGGAACAGATACGCAGTATTTT; CDR3: CSGHHRGGTDTQYF
D: NA; size: NA; J: TRBJ2-1; V: TRBV7-9; DNA: TGTGCCAGCAGCGGCCGGGACACTTTCTACAATGAGCAGTTCTTC; CDR3: CASSGRDTFYNEQFF
D: TRBD1; size: NA; J: TRBJ2-7; V: TRBV6-2/TRBV6-3; DNA: TGTGCCAGCAGTAACCGGGACAGGGTAGTAGACGAGCAGTACTTC; CDR3: CASSNRDRVVDEQYF
D: TRBD2; size: NA; J: TRBJ2-2; V: TRBV3-1; DNA: TGTGCCAGCAGCCAAGGGGGACTAGCGGGACAGGGGGAGCTGTTTTTT; CDR3: CASSQGGLAGQGELFF
D: NA; size: NA; J: TRBJ1-1; V: TRBV5-1; DNA: TGCGCCAGCAGCGTCTCGACAGGGAACACTGAAGCTTTCTTT; CDR3: CASSVSTGNTEAFF